The 21 T cell receptor beta chains presented below share a single source sample, sequenced in a study of cytomegalovirus exposure and HLA in healthy donors (dated by TCRdb to about 2017). Receptor amplification or capture employed the immunoSEQ multiplex PCR assay. A mixture of 60 forward primers for TCR Vbeta segments and 13 reverse primers for TCR Jbeta segments was used in the multiplex PCR. Not all clones reach the TCRdb copy of this immuneACCESS table, which keeps in-frame sequences only. Checked studies attribute under half of the gap to unresolved V genes and leave the rest unexplained. The sample table lists about 170,000 clones, 80% of them with a count of one. The ten largest account for around 4.1% of the sample. The sequenced sample was PBMCs. These receptors came from a woman between 45 and 65 years old in good health and CMV-seropositive.

The gene calls are TRBV5-8 and TRBJ1-2; the match to TRBD1 covers 10 bases. The V gene's germline CDR1 is SGHTS and CDR2 YDEGEE. This CDR3 has 15 amino acids. The trim removed 9 bases at V and 2 bases at J, leaving 10 bases unmatched. The DNA of the CDR3 is TGTGCCACCCGAAAGAGACAGGGGGCGAACTATGGCTACACCTTC. Amino acids: CATRKRQGANYGYTF.

The chain has TRBV5-6 and TRBJ2-1; possibly TRBD2 for D (6 bases). From germline, CDR1 is SGHDT and CDR2 YYEEEE. The CDR3 loop spans 15 amino acids. V was pared by 4 bases and J by 4 bases, with 15 bases between. The CDR3 region is CASSPPGTAYNEQFF. In nucleotides, the CDR3 is TGTGCCAGCAGCCCACCCGGGACTGCGTACAATGAGCAGTTCTTC.

This chain connects TRBV11-1 to TRBJ2-3, with a possible D match to TRBD2 (7 bases). Looked up from germline, CDR1 is SGHAT and CDR2 is FQDESV (reference sequence). This CDR3 comprises 14 residues. The ends were cut back, 5 bases at V and 2 bases at J, with 11 bases in the middle. The CDR3 bases are TGTGCCAGCAGCCCCGGGGGGCCCACAGATACGCAGTATTTT. This gives the protein CASSPGGPTDTQYF.

The V gene is TRBV5-4, the J gene TRBJ2-3; 13 positions agree with TRBD2. The CDR3 is 15 residues long. J gave up 1 base and V 4 bases, and 0 bases lay outside the gene matches. The germline CDR1 and CDR2 sequences are SGHNT and YYREEE (reference sequence). The CDR3 is CASSGTSGGTDTQYF. As DNA, the CDR3 is TGTGCCAGCAGCGGGACTAGCGGGGGCACAGATACGCAGTATTTT. The complete variable domain, with remaining parts taken from reference TRBV5-4 and TRBJ2-3, reads ETGVTQSPTHLIKTRGQQVTLRCSSQSGHNTVSWYQQALGQGPQFIFQYYREEENGRGNFPPRFSGLQFPNYSSELNVNALELDDSALYLCASSGTSGGTDTQYFGPGTRLTVL.

This rearrangement joins TRBV4-3 to TRBJ2-1; 13 bases fit TRBD2. In germline, CDR1 is LGHNA, CDR2 YSLEER. The CDR3 has 16 amino acids. Trimming removed 1 base from V and 8 bases from J; junction bases left unmatched: 5. The CDR3, as DNA: TGCGCCAGCAGCCAAGGGACTAGCGGGAGTCTGGATGAGCAGTTCTTC. Translating gives CASSQGTSGSLDEQFF.

The chain joins TRBV19 to TRBJ2-1; 10 nucleotides align to TRBD2. Germline loops: CDR1 LNHDA, CDR2 SQIVND (reference sequence). The CDR3 sequence is 15 residues long. Losses at the gene ends were 4 bases for V and 5 bases for J; bases not matched to a gene: 5. CDR3 in amino acids: CASSTTSGAHNEQFF. The CDR3, as DNA: TGTGCCAGTAGTACAACTAGCGGGGCACACAATGAGCAGTTCTTC.

The rearrangement uses TRBV5-4 and TRBJ2-1; TRBD2 matches 10 bases. The V gene's germline CDR1 is SGHNT and CDR2 YYREEE (reference sequence). V was clipped by 4 bases and J by 6 bases; unmatched bases: 7. The CDR3 totals 15 residues. The CDR3 is CASSRSGRAGNEQFF. For the CDR3, the DNA is TGTGCCAGCAGCCGAAGCGGGAGGGCCGGCAATGAGCAGTTCTTC.

This chain uses TRBV19 with TRBJ2-3, with TRBD2 matching 11 bases. In germline, CDR1 is LNHDA, CDR2 SQIVND (reference sequence). The CDR3 totals 16 residues. Trimming cost V 2 bases and J 0 bases; bases outside gene matches: 1. This CDR3 reads CASSILAGGSTDTQYF. The CDR3 DNA reads as TGTGCCAGTAGTATACTAGCGGGGGGTAGCACAGATACGCAGTATTTT.

This clone has a single count. The chain recombines TRBV9 with TRBJ2-7, with TRBD2 matching 7 bases. This CDR3 contains 14 residues. Germline V gene data show CDR1 as SGDLS and CDR2 as YYNGEE. J was trimmed by 3 bases and V by 1 base; bases with no gene match: 4. The CDR3 reads CASSVSGGSYEQYF. CDR3 in DNA: TGTGCCAGCAGCGTAAGCGGCGGGAGCTACGAGCAGTACTTC.

The rearrangement joins TRBV19 to TRBJ2-2, with a tentative D call TRBD2 (5 bases). The CDR3 is 14 residues long. V lost 3 bases and J lost 4, with 9 bases in between. Looked up from germline, CDR1 is LNHDA and CDR2 is SQIVND (reference sequence). CDR3 coding DNA: TGTGCCAGTAGTATTTTGGGGAGCACCGGGGAGCTGTTTTTT. As protein: CASSILGSTGELFF.

This chain uses TRBV5-1 with TRBJ2-6; no clear D. CDR3 length: 16 residues. Germline CDR1 reads SGHRS; CDR2 reads YFSETQ. Trimming removed 0 bases at V and 0 bases at J, with 7 bases between. This CDR3 reads CASSLAPVSGANVLTF. CDR3 sequence (DNA): TGCGCCAGCAGCTTGGCCCCCGTCTCTGGGGCCAACGTCCTGACTTTC.

The chain combines TRBV5-1 with TRBJ2-3, with a weak D call TRBD2 (6 bases). The CDR3 length is 15 residues. The ends were cut back, 2 bases at V and 1 base at J, with 11 bases in the middle. The germline V gene has CDR1 SGHRS and CDR2 YFSETQ. The CDR3 DNA reads as TGCGCCAGCAGCTTTCTAGCGCCCCGCACAGATACGCAGTATTTT. The encoded protein is CASSFLAPRTDTQYF. Drawing the rest from reference TRBV5-1 and TRBJ2-3, the complete variable domain is KAGVTQTPRYLIKTRGQQVTLSCSPISGHRSVSWYQQTPGQGLQFLFEYFSETQRNKGNFPGRFSGRQFSNSRSEMNVSTLELGDSALYLCASSFLAPRTDTQYFGPGTRLTVL.

The chain couples TRBV10-2 to TRBJ1-5, with D possibly being TRBD1 (5 bases). There are 15 residues in the CDR3. Trimming pared 2 bases from V and 4 bases from J, leaving 12 bases between. From germline, CDR1 is WSHSY and CDR2 SAAADI. The CDR3 protein is CASSELGGGNQPQHF. The CDR3 DNA reads as TGCGCCAGCAGTGAGCTGGGTGGGGGGAATCAGCCCCAGCATTTT.

V usage is TRBV30 and J usage is TRBJ1-1, with D unclear. V lost 5 bases to trimming and J lost 0 bases, with 22 bases between them. The CDR3 covers 17 residues. Germline-derived CDR1 and CDR2 are GTSNPN and SVGIG (reference sequence). In DNA form, the CDR3 reads TGTGCCTGGGGCCCCCGTGTCGGGCGGGTGATGAACACTGAAGCTTTCTTT. It yields the protein CAWGPRVGRVMNTEAFF.

The chain links TRBV5-1 to TRBJ2-1, with D perhaps TRBD1 (5 bases). Germline V CDR1 and CDR2: SGHRS, YFSETQ. Trimming shortened V by 0 bases and J by 0 bases, and 7 bases separated the two germline ends. This CDR3 is built from 15 residues. This CDR3 is CASSLGQSSYNEQFF. CDR3 in DNA: TGCGCCAGCAGCTTGGGACAGAGCTCCTACAATGAGCAGTTCTTC.

This clone was recorded a few times. The chain's CDR3 is CATSRDRVAGYGYTF. As DNA, the CDR3 is TGTGCCACCAGCAGAGATCGAGTGGCGGGCTATGGCTACACCTTC. The V gene is TRBV15, the J gene TRBJ1-2; the D is unclear. V gave up 0 bases and J gave up 4 bases, with 12 bases separating them. The CDR3 runs 15 residues. Looked up from germline, CDR1 is LNHNV and CDR2 is YYDKDF (reference sequence).

The genes are TRBV27 and TRBJ2-5, with 10 positions matching TRBD2. There are 16 residues in the CDR3. The V segment lost 4 bases and the J segment 4 bases; nucleotides outside the gene matches: 9. Germline loops: CDR1 MNHEY, CDR2 SMNVEV (reference sequence). In DNA, the CDR3 is TGTGCCAGCAGTTCCGGGCTAGCGGGAGAGCGAGAGACCCAGTACTTC. This sequence encodes CASSSGLAGERETQYF.

The genes are TRBV28 and TRBJ1-5, with D possibly being TRBD1 (5 bases). CDR1 is MDHEN and CDR2 is SYDVKM in the germline V gene. The CDR3 covers 15 residues. The V end was cut by 6 bases, the J end by 5 bases, with 17 bases between. CDR3 coding DNA: TGTGCCAGCAGATGGACACCCGGGGGTCATCAGCCCCAGCATTTT. It encodes CASRWTPGGHQPQHF.

CDR3 sequence reads: CASSLETSGDYEQYF. CDR3 sequence (DNA): TGTGCCAGCAGCTTAGAGACTAGCGGGGATTACGAGCAGTACTTC. The rearrangement links TRBV5-4 to TRBJ2-7, with 11 positions matching TRBD2. Germline assignment: CDR1 SGHNT and CDR2 YYREEE (reference sequence). This CDR3 contains 15 residues. Unmatched junction bases numbered 5, after V lost 2 bases and J lost 4 bases.

In its sample, this clone was seen a few times. V and J are TRBV29-1 and TRBJ2-7; TRBD1 matches at 9 bases. CDR1 and CDR2 from the germline V gene are SQVTM and ANQGSEA. The CDR3 contains 15 residues. Trimming cost V 7 bases and J 0 bases; bases outside gene matches: 10. The CDR3 spells CSAFGQGQSSYEQYF. CDR3 DNA: TGCAGCGCGTTTGGACAGGGGCAAAGCTCCTACGAGCAGTACTTC.

The chain uses TRBV7-3 and TRBJ1-6; 9 positions match TRBD1. Germline CDR1 and CDR2: SGHTA and FQGTGA. Losses at the gene ends were 2 bases for V and 5 bases for J; bases not matched to a gene: 1. This CDR3 contains 15 residues. This CDR3 reads CASSLRQGDNSPLHF. As DNA, the CDR3 is TGTGCCAGCAGCTTACGACAGGGGGATAATTCACCCCTCCACTTT.